This T cell receptor beta chain derives from a study of graft-versus-host responses after intestinal transplantation (dated by TCRdb to about 2021). About the full investigation: The transplants that recipients got were multivisceral, liver-intestinal, or isolated intestinal. A peak of at least 4% donor T cells among recipient peripheral blood mononuclear cells was the definition used for donor T cell macrochimerism. To identify alloreactive clones, pre-transplant mixed lymphocyte reaction products were sequenced and compared with unstimulated pre-transplant donor and recipient T cells. Bulk TCR-beta CDR3 sequencing was used to track graft-versus-host and host-versus-graft alloreactive T cell clones in the graft, circulation and bone marrow after intestinal transplantation. Samples from a few later patients were sequenced in-house on an Illumina MiSeq with MiXCR processing rather than by the commercial service. Every recipient was given anti-thymocyte globulin induction, then maintenance tacrolimus and steroids for two to three years. Of the roughly 24 intestinal transplant recipients enrolled in the cohort, one of whom was a retransplant, a few patients without pretransplant specimens were excluded.

Notes on this clone: Its antigen specificity is not known. Within one base of it there is no much larger clone, and no base qualities were kept.

The CDR3 numbers 14 residues from cysteine through phenylalanine. The kept DNA is CDR3 alone, 42 bases in frame from the first base. CDR1 and CDR2 are drawn from the germline V gene: MDHEN, SYDVKM. After removal of 5 bases from V and 4 bases from J, the junction retains 4 bases not matched to a gene. The investigation overall reported the following: Early after transplant, declines in HvG clones were associated with peak levels of circulating GvH clones. Conclusions were limited by the relatively low number and heterogeneity of intestinal transplant patients. GvH clones were detected in recipient bone marrow, and some of these GvH clones were observed earlier in ileal mucosa or blood, consistent with an intestinal mucosal origin. In the allografts of patients with donor T cell macrochimerism, GvH to HvG T cell clonal ratios were high.

The intended sense of this specimen's time point label: cells obtained before transplantation from donor or recipient. CD3+CD4+ and CD3+CD8+ populations were FACS-sorted from unstimulated pre-transplant donor and recipient cells taken from spleen or lymph nodes. To prepare the library, the immunoSEQ multiplex PCR assay was applied. For most patients, genomic DNA was isolated using the Qiagen DNeasy Blood and Tissue Kit and was shipped frozen to Adaptive Biotechnologies for TCR sequencing. High-throughput TCR-beta CDR3 sequencing of genomic DNA from most patients was performed by Adaptive Biotechnologies. The original methods were these. TCR sequencing data were retrieved from Adaptive's ImmunoSEQ software for 15 to 20 patients, whereas a few other patients were processed with MiXCR and VDJtools. To correct CD4 versus CD8 sorting errors, sequences present in both subsets at a frequency ratio below 5:1 were removed. CDR3 nucleotide sequences shared by donor and recipient were removed because the origin of these sequences could not be assigned. To be classed as alloreactive, a clone needed at least 2-fold expansion over unstimulated cells and a minimum CFSE-low frequency of 0.002% (template counts) or 0.001% (read counts). Mappable clones were those detected in sequenced pre-transplant spleen, lymph node, or MLR CFSE-low populations of the donor or recipient. Cumulative frequency of alloreactive clones was calculated as a percentage of all sequences weighted by copy number. TCRdb obtained this table from immuneACCESS and retained in-frame rearrangements with V and J assigned. These tables miss some clones; where compared with another copy, unresolved V genes account for less than half of the shortfall, and the remainder is unexplained. V and J calls and clone size follow that table, whereas D and trimming were derived from the DNA. The sample records about 85,000 clones, roughly four fifths of which are singletons. In total, the top ten clones hold 0.65% to 0.85% of the sample.

The clonotype was recovered from a human donor who received an intestinal transplant. The source was unstimulated CD4+ T cells sorted from spleen or lymph node cells, collected before intestinal transplant. The chain is encoded by TRBV28 joined to TRBJ2-1; 8 of the junction bases match TRBD2. At the DNA level, the sequence is TGTGCCAGCAGTCCGGGGGGGAGATACAATGAGCAGTTCTTC. This yields the protein CASSPGGRYNEQFF.